One sample yielded the 27 T cell receptor beta chains listed below, sequenced in a study of blood T cell repertoires in COVID-19. Clones were read by immunoSEQ multiplex PCR, and TCRdb kept only the in-frame ones, dropping some. Among approximately 260,000 clones listed, about nine tenths were seen once. Material for sequencing was peripheral blood. The source of these receptors is a woman in her thirties or forties with acute or convalescent COVID-19.

This clone has only a few counts. J is TRBJ1-6 and V is TRBV7-8, with D hard to call. The CDR3 loop spans 12 amino acids. V dropped 7 bases and J dropped 3 bases, with 4 bases sitting between them. Germline CDR1 and CDR2: SGHVS and FQNEAQ. The CDR3 reads CASTGYNSPLHF. The CDR3 nucleotides read TGTGCCAGCACGGGCTATAATTCACCCCTCCACTTT.

This rearrangement joins TRBV11-2 to TRBJ2-2; possible D gene TRBD1, 6 bases. The germline gives CDR1 SGHAT, CDR2 FQNNGV. The CDR3 is 19 amino acids. V was cut by 5 bases and J by 0 bases, with 22 bases left in between. The CDR3 protein is CASSLPLNQGTPNTGELFF. Written as DNA, the CDR3 is TGTGCCAGCAGCCTCCCTCTCAATCAGGGGACCCCGAACACCGGGGAGCTGTTTTTT.

The chain links TRBV30 to TRBJ2-5; 11 bases match TRBD1. The V gene end was trimmed by 1 base and the J gene end by 2 bases; junction bases not matched to a gene: 0. Germline CDR1 is GTSNPN and CDR2 is SVGIG (reference sequence). The CDR3 loop spans 14 amino acids. This CDR3 reads CAWSGDRGQETQYF. In DNA, the CDR3 is TGTGCCTGGAGTGGGGACAGGGGGCAAGAGACCCAGTACTTC. The complete variable domain, with remaining parts taken from reference TRBV30 and TRBJ2-5, reads SQTIHQWPATLVQPVGSPLSLECTVEGTSNPNLYWYRQAAGRGLQLLFYSVGIGQISSEVPQNLSASRPQDRQFILSSKKLLLSDSGFYLCAWSGDRGQETQYFGPGTRLLVL.

The rearrangement joins TRBV30 to TRBJ2-4; the match to TRBD2 covers 12 bases. J lost 1 base, V lost 3 bases, and 7 bases had no gene match. Germline assignment: CDR1 GTSNPN and CDR2 SVGIG (reference sequence). The CDR3 covers 17 residues. The CDR3 DNA reads as TGTGCCTGGAGACTAGCGGGGGGCCTAGTTGCCAAAAACATTCAGTACTTC. This codes for CAWRLAGGLVAKNIQYF.

In DNA form, the CDR3 reads TGTGCCAGCAGTTTCCCCGGCGGGAACTATGGCTACACCTTC. It encodes CASSFPGGNYGYTF. V and J are TRBV6-5 and TRBJ1-2; no clear D gene. CDR1 is MNHEY, CDR2 SVGAGI, per germline. The CDR3 runs to 14 residues. V was pared by 4 bases and J by 2 bases, with 11 bases between.

The gene calls are TRBV19 and TRBJ1-5; D gene uncertain. Germline V gene lookup returns CDR1 LNHDA and CDR2 SQIVND (reference sequence). The CDR3 has 15 residues. Trimming took off 1 base at V and 5 bases at J, with 12 bases between the two ends. In nucleotides, the CDR3 is TGTGCCAGTAGTATAGCGTGGGGAGGGCATCAGCCCCAGCATTTT. It specifies CASSIAWGGHQPQHF. Using reference TRBV19 and TRBJ1-5 for the parts outside the CDR3, the full variable domain is DGGITQSPKYLFRKEGQNVTLSCEQNLNHDAMYWYRQDPGQGLRLIYYSQIVNDFQKGDIAEGYSVSREKKESFPLTVTSAQKNPTAFYLCASSIAWGGHQPQHFGDGTRLSIL.

The chain joins TRBV30 to TRBJ2-1, with a weak D call TRBD2 (7 bases). CDR1 GTSNPN and CDR2 SVGIG come from the germline V gene (reference sequence). Trimming pared 4 bases from V and 2 bases from J, leaving 12 bases between. The CDR3 spans 14 residues. CDR3 in amino acids: CAWNPGGAYNEQFF. CDR3 sequence (DNA): TGTGCCTGGAACCCGGGGGGCGCCTACAATGAGCAGTTCTTC.

V is TRBV2 and J is TRBJ1-4; D is undetermined. Germline V gives CDR1 SNHLY, CDR2 FYNNEI. Trimming shortened V by 3 bases and J by 5 bases, and 10 bases separated the two germline ends. This CDR3 has 14 amino acids. CDR3 loop: CASSDEQSNEKLFF. The CDR3 DNA reads TGTGCCAGCAGTGATGAACAGTCGAATGAAAAACTGTTTTTT.

This rearrangement joins TRBV6-5 to TRBJ2-2; D perhaps matches TRBD2 (5 bases). This CDR3 is built from 16 residues. Trimming shortened V by 2 bases and J by 5 bases, and 15 bases separated the two germline ends. Germline V CDR1 and CDR2: MNHEY, SVGAGI. The chain's CDR3 is CASSYPSSGITGELFF. DNA for the CDR3: TGTGCCAGCAGTTACCCCTCGAGCGGTATTACCGGGGAGCTGTTTTTT.

The chain combines TRBV11-2 with TRBJ2-7; TRBD1 might be the D (6 bases). The CDR3 consists of 14 residues. CDR1 SGHAT and CDR2 FQNNGV come from the germline V gene. Trimming removed 1 base at V and 4 bases at J, with 11 bases between. CDR3 sequence: CASSLGTGLYEQYV. The CDR3 nucleotides are TGTGCCAGCAGCTTAGGAACAGGGCTTTACGAGCAGTACGTC.

This clone was seen just once. J is TRBJ1-2 and V is TRBV30; no clear D gene. Germline V lookup: CDR1 GTSNPN, CDR2 SVGIG (reference sequence). The V and J ends lost 7 bases and 2 bases respectively, with 14 bases between them. There are 13 residues in the CDR3. The CDR3 nucleotides are TGTGCCTCGAGAACCGGGAGCAACTATGGCTACACCTTC. Amino acids: CASRTGSNYGYTF. Based on the CDR3 plus reference TRBV30 and TRBJ1-2, the full variable domain is SQTIHQWPATLVQPVGSPLSLECTVEGTSNPNLYWYRQAAGRGLQLLFYSVGIGQISSEVPQNLSASRPQDRQFILSSKKLLLSDSGFYLCASRTGSNYGYTFGSGTRLTVV.

The V gene is TRBV19, the J gene TRBJ1-3, with D uncertain. The CDR3 is made up of 16 amino acids. In germline, CDR1 is LNHDA, CDR2 SQIVND (reference sequence). Trimming pared 4 bases from V and 0 bases from J, leaving 13 bases between. CDR3 residues: CASSNQVTSSGNTIYF. In nucleotides, the CDR3 is TGTGCCAGTAGTAACCAGGTTACGAGCTCTGGAAACACCATATATTTT.

This clone was seen only once. This sequence joins TRBV10-3 and TRBJ1-2; maybe TRBD1 (5 bases). CDR3 length equals 11 residues. Trimming cost V 11 bases and J 4 bases, with 11 bases left between them. The germline V gene has CDR1 ENHRY and CDR2 SYGVKD. The CDR3: CAYQGPYGYTF. In nucleotides, the CDR3 is TGTGCCTACCAGGGTCCCTATGGCTACACCTTC.

The rearrangement uses TRBV2 and TRBJ1-1; tentatively, D is TRBD1 (5 bases). CDR1 is SNHLY and CDR2 is FYNNEI in the germline V gene. Trimming cost V 6 bases and J 12 bases, with 14 bases left between them. The CDR3 runs to 11 residues. CDR3 protein: CASRPGGQSFF. As DNA, the CDR3 is TGTGCCAGCAGACCGGGAGGACAATCTTTCTTT.

V and J are TRBV7-3 and TRBJ1-6; unclear D gene. The CDR3 totals 12 residues. Trimming removed 2 bases at V and 10 bases at J, with 6 bases between. Germline CDR1 is SGHTA and CDR2 is FQGTGA. The CDR3 nucleotides are TGTGCCAGCAGCTTACCGGGATCACCCCTCCACTTT. Translation: CASSLPGSPLHF.

This clone showed up just once. This rearrangement joins TRBV19 to TRBJ2-1, with TRBD1 identical over 8 bases. CDR3 length: 13 residues. With 9 bases clipped from V and 7 bases from J, the junction kept 8 bases outside the gene matches. Germline values: CDR1 LNHDA, CDR2 SQIVND (reference sequence). DNA of the CDR3: TGTGCCAGCAGAGGACAGGGCCTAAATGAGCAGTTCTTC. Translation gives CASRGQGLNEQFF.

The chain couples TRBV19 to TRBJ1-2; D may be TRBD1 (5 bases). Per the germline V gene, CDR1 is LNHDA and CDR2 is SQIVND (reference sequence). The CDR3 runs to 16 residues. V dropped 7 bases and J dropped 0 bases, with 18 bases sitting between them. The DNA for the CDR3 is TGTGCCAGTAATCGAGACACAGGATTCGCTAACTATGGCTACACCTTC. Residues: CASNRDTGFANYGYTF.

V is TRBV12-3 or TRBV12-4 and J is TRBJ1-5, with D hard to call. This CDR3 spans 13 amino acids. V lost 1 base and J lost 10, with 11 bases in between. As DNA, the CDR3 is TGTGCCAGCAGTTTAGTGGGAGATAGTCCCCAGCATTTT. Translation gives CASSLVGDSPQHF.

The chain employs TRBV11-2 and TRBJ1-1; perhaps TRBD1 as D (6 bases). Per the germline V gene, CDR1 is SGHAT and CDR2 is FQNNGV. With 2 bases removed from V and 3 bases from J, the gap between germline ends came to 13 bases. The CDR3 contains 15 residues. The CDR3 DNA follows: TGTGCCAGCAGCTTATTACGATCAGGGGACACTGAAGCTTTCTTT. Protein sequence: CASSLLRSGDTEAFF.

This clone was counted a single time. The chain couples TRBV4-1 to TRBJ2-1, with D perhaps TRBD1 (5 bases). The germline CDR1 and CDR2 sequences are MGHRA and YSYEKL. This CDR3 contains 17 residues. V lost 4 bases, J lost 0 bases, and 16 bases lay in between. Written as DNA, the CDR3 is TGCGCCAGCAGCCCGTACCTGACAGCGAGCTCCTACAATGAGCAGTTCTTC. This codes for CASSPYLTASSYNEQFF.

This chain joins TRBV5-4 and TRBJ2-5, with 12 positions matching TRBD1. Germline V gives CDR1 SGHNT, CDR2 YYREEE (reference sequence). J was trimmed by 2 bases and V by 1 base; bases with no gene match: 15. The CDR3 has 20 residues. The CDR3 DNA follows: TGTGCCAGCAGCTTGAGTGATTGGGACAGGGGGCAATTATTACAAGAGACCCAGTACTTC. This encodes CASSLSDWDRGQLLQETQYF.

The chain recombines TRBV4-1 with TRBJ2-3; D may be TRBD2 (6 bases). V gave up 3 bases and J gave up 0 bases, with 13 bases separating them. In germline, CDR1 is MGHRA, CDR2 YSYEKL. CDR3 length: 16 residues. CDR3 protein: CASSHPPRDSTDTQYF. The CDR3 DNA follows: TGCGCCAGCAGCCACCCCCCGCGGGATAGCACAGATACGCAGTATTTT.

The genes are TRBV5-4 and TRBJ1-2, with D perhaps matching TRBD1 (6 bases). The CDR3 spans 12 residues. Germline CDR1 is SGHNT and CDR2 is YYREEE (reference sequence). V lost 4 bases and J lost 8, with 12 bases in between. CDR3 in amino acids: CASSPTRGGYTF. The CDR3, as DNA: TGTGCCAGCAGCCCCACCAGGGGAGGCTACACCTTC.

The chain employs TRBV6-5 and TRBJ2-7; TRBD2 aligns across 7 bases. CDR1 and CDR2 from the germline V gene are MNHEY and SVGAGI. The CDR3 contains 15 residues. V was pared by 2 bases and J by 0 bases, with 4 bases of the junction left unmatched. This CDR3 is CASSYSGASSYEQYV. The CDR3 bases are TGTGCCAGCAGTTACAGCGGGGCGAGCTCCTACGAGCAGTACGTC.

The chain joins TRBV19 to TRBJ2-1; 7 bases are a match to TRBD1. CDR1 LNHDA and CDR2 SQIVND come from the germline V gene (reference sequence). The trim removed 3 bases at V and 4 bases at J, leaving 6 bases unmatched. This CDR3 is 15 amino acids long. Here the CDR3 reads CASSIEGQTYNEQFF. For the CDR3, the DNA is TGTGCCAGTAGTATTGAGGGACAGACGTACAATGAGCAGTTCTTC.

The rearrangement links TRBV7-9 to TRBJ1-3, with TRBD1 as a possible D gene (5 bases). Per germline, CDR1 SEHNR and CDR2 FQNEAQ (reference sequence). Deletions cut 3 bases from V and 0 bases from J, with 12 bases between. The CDR3 is 16 amino acids. CDR3 sequence (DNA): TGTGCCAGCAGCTTCCGGGACTCTGTCTCTGGAAACACCATATATTTT. As protein: CASSFRDSVSGNTIYF. Full variable domain (missing parts from reference TRBV7-9 and TRBJ1-3): DTGVSQNPRHKITKRGQNVTFRCDPISEHNRLYWYRQTLGQGPEFLTYFQNEAQLEKSRLLSDRFSAERPKGSFSTLEIQRTEQGDSAMYLCASSFRDSVSGNTIYFGEGSWLTVV.

J is TRBJ2-7 and V is TRBV9; no clear D. Trimming pared 0 bases from V and 1 base from J, leaving 8 bases between. Per germline, CDR1 SGDLS and CDR2 YYNGEE. This CDR3 is built from 14 residues. The DNA for the CDR3 is TGTGCCAGCAGCGTAGGGGCAGGATCCTACGAGCAGTACGTC. Amino acids: CASSVGAGSYEQYV.